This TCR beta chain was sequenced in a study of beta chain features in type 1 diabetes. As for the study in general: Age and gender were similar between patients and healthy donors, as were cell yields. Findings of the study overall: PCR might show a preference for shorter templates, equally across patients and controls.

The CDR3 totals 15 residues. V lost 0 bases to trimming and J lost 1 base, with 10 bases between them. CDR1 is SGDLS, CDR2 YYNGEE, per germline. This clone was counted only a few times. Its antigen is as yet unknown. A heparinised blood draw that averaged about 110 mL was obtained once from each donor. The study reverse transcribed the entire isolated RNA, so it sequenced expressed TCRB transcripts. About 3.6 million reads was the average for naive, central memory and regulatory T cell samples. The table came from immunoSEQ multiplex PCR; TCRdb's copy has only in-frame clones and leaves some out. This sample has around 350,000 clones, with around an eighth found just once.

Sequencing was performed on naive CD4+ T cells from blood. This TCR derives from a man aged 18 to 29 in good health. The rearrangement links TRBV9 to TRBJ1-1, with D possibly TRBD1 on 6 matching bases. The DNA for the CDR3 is TGTGCCAGCAGCGTAGGGGGGACAACGAACACTGAAGCTTTCTTT. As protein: CASSVGGTTNTEAFF. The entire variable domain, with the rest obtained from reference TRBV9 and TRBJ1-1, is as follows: DSGVTQTPKHLITATGQRVTLRCSPRSGDLSVYWYQQSLDQGLQFLIQYYNGEERAKGNILERFSAQQFPDLHSELNLSSLELGDSALYFCASSVGGTTNTEAFFGQGTRLTVV.